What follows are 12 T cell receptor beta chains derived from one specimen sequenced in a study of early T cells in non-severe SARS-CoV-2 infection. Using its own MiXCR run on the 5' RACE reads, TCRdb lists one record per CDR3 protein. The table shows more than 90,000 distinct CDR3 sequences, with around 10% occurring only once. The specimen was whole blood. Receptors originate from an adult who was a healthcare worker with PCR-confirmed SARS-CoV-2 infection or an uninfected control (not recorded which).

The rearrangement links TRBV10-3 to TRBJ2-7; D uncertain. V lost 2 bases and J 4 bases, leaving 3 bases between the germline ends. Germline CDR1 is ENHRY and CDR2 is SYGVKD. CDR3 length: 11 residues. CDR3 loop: CAISEGYEQYF. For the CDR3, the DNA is TGTGCCATCAGTGAGGGGTACGAGCAGTACTTC.

DNA for the CDR3: TGCGCCAGCAGCGTACCTTCGGACAGGGAGAACACCGGGGAGCTGTTTTTT. It yields the protein CASSVPSDRENTGELFF. The J gene is TRBJ2-2, the V gene TRBV5-1; 8 bases agree with TRBD1. The CDR3 is 17 amino acids. V lost 4 bases to trimming and J lost 1 base; unmatched junction nucleotides: 9. Per germline, CDR1 SGHRS and CDR2 YFSETQ. The full variable domain, rest sourced from reference TRBV5-1 and TRBJ2-2, is KAGVTQTPRYLIKTRGQQVTLSCSPISGHRSVSWYQQTPGQGLQFLFEYFSETQRNKGNFPGRFSGRQFSNSRSEMNVSTLELGDSALYLCASSVPSDRENTGELFFGEGSRLTVL.

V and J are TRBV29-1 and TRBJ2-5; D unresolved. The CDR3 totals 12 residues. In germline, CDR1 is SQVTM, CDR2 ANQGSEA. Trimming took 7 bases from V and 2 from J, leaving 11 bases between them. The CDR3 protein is CSGAGQQETQYF. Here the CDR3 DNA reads TGCAGCGGTGCAGGCCAACAAGAGACCCAGTACTTC. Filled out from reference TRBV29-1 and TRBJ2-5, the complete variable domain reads SAVISQKPSRDICQRGTSLTIQCQVDSQVTMMFWYRQQPGQSLTLIATANQGSEATYESGFVIDKFPISRPNLTFSTLTVSNMSPEDSSIYLCSGAGQQETQYFGPGTRLLVL.

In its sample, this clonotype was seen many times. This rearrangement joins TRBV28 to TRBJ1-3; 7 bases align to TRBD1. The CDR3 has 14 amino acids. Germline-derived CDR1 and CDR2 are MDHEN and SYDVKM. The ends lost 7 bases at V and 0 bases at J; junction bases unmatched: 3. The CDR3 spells CASIRGSSGNTIYF. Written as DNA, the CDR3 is TGTGCCAGCATCAGGGGGTCCTCTGGAAACACCATATATTTT.

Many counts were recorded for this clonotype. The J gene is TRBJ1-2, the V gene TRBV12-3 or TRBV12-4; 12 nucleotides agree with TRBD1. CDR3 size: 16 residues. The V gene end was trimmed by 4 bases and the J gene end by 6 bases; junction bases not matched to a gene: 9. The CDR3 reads CASSSLRDRGHDGYTF. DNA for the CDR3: TGTGCCAGCAGTTCCCTCCGGGACAGGGGGCACGATGGCTACACCTTC.

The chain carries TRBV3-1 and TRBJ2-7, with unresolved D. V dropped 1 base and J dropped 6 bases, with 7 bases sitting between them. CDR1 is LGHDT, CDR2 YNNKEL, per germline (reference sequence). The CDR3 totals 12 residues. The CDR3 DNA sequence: TGTGCCAGCAGCCAAGTTAGTCGCGAGCAGTACTTC. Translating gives CASSQVSREQYF.

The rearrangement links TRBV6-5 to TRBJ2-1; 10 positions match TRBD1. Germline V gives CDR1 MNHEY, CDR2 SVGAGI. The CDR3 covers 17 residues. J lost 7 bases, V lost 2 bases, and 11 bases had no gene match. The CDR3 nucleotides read TGTGCCAGCAGTTACCTCTCCGGGACAGGGGAGGGAAATGAGCAGTTCTTC. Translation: CASSYLSGTGEGNEQFF.

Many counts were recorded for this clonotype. The CDR3 sequence: CASSFSGQETQYF. For the CDR3, the DNA is TGTGCCAGCAGCTTCTCAGGCCAAGAGACCCAGTACTTC. The chain uses TRBV7-2 and TRBJ2-5, with D unresolved. Germline V CDR1 and CDR2: SGHTA, FQGNSA. Trimming shortened V by 3 bases and J by 1 base, and 6 bases separated the two germline ends. This CDR3 is built from 13 residues.

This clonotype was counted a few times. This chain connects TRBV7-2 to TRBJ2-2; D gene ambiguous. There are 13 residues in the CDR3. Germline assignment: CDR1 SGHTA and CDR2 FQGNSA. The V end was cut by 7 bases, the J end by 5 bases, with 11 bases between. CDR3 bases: TGTGCCAGCACCTCCGGTTGGACCGGGGAGCTGTTTTTT. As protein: CASTSGWTGELFF.

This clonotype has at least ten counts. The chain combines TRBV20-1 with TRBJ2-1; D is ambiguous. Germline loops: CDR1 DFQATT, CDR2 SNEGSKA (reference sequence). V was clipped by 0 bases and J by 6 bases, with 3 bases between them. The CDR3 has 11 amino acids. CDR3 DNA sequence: TGCAGTGCTAGAGATCGCAATGAGCAGTTCTTC. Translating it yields CSARDRNEQFF.

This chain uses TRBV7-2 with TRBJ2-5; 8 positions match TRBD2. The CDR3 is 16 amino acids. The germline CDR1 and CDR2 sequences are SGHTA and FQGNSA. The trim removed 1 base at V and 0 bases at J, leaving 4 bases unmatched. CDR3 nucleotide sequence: TGTGCCAGCAGCTTAGGGGGGACTAGGTACCAAGAGACCCAGTACTTC. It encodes CASSLGGTRYQETQYF.

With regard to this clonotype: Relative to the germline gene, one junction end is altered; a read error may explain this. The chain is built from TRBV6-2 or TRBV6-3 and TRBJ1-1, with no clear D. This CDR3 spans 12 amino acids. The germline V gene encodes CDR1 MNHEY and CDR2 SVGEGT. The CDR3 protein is CASSYVNTEVFF. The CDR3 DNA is TGTGCCAGCAGTTACGTGAACACTGAAGTTTTCTTT.